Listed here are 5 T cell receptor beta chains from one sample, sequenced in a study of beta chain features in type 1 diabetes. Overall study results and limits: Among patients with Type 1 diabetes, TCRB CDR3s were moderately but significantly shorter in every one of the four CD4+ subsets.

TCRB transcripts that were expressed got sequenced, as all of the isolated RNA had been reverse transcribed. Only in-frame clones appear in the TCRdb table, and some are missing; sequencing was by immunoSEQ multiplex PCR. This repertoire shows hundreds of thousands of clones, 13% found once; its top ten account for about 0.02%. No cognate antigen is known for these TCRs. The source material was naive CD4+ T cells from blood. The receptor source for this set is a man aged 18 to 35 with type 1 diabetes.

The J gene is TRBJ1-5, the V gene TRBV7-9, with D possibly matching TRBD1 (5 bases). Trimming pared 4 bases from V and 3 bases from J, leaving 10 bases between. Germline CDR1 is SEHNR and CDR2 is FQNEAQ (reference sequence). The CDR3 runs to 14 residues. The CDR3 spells CASSSDTINQPQHF. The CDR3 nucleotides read TGTGCCAGCAGCTCGGACACCATCAATCAGCCCCAGCATTTT.

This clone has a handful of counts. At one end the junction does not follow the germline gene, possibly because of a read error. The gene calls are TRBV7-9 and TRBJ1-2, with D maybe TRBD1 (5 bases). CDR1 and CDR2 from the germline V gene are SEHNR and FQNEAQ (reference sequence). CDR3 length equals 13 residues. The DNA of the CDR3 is TGTGCCAGCAGCTCCCCCGAGGCATGGACAACTTCCTTC. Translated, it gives CASSSPEAWTTSF.

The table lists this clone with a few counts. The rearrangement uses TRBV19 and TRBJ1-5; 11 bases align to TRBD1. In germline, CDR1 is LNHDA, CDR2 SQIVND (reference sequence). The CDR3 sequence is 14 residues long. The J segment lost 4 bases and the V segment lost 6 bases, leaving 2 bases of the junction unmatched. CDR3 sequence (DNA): TGTGCCAGTAGGGGACAGGGGGGAAATCAGCCCCAGCATTTT. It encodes CASRGQGGNQPQHF.

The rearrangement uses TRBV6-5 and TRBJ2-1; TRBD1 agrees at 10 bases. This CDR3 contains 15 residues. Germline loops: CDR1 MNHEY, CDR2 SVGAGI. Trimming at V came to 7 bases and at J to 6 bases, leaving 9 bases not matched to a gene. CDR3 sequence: CASTLGQGGFNEQFF. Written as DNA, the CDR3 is TGTGCCAGCACGTTAGGACAGGGGGGGTTCAATGAGCAGTTCTTC.

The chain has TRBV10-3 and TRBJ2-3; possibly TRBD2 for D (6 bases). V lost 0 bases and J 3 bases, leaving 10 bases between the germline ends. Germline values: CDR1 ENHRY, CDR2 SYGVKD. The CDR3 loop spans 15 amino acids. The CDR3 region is CAISESAGWTDTQYF. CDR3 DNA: TGTGCCATCAGTGAGTCGGCGGGGTGGACAGATACGCAGTATTTT.